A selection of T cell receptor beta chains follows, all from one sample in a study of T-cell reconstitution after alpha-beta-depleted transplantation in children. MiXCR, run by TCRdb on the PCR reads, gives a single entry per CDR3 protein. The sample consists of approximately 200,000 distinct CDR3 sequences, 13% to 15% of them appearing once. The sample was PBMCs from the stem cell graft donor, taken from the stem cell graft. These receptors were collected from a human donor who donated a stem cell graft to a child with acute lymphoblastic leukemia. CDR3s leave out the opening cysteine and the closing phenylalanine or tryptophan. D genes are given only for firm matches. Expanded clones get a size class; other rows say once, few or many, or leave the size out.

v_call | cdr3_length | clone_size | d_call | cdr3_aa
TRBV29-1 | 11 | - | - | SVGPSSTDTQY
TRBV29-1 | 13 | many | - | SVEDLRSGPGEQY
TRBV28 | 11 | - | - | ASSAPSQETQY
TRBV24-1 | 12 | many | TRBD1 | ATSDRGTEEKLF
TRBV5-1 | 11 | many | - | ASSFERQETQY
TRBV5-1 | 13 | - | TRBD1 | ASSFRDRATDTQY
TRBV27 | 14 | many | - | ASSLAGPRGLETQY
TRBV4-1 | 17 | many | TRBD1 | ASSQAPRDRGRWNEKLF
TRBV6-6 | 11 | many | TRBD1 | ASSQTRGVGAF
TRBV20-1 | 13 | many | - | SARGGRGVTTEAF
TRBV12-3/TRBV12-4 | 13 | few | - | ASSLVRVPVDGYT
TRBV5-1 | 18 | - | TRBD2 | ASSFFVSPTSGRRTGELF
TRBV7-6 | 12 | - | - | ASSLVGVGETQY
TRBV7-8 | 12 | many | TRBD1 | ASSSRQGAREQF
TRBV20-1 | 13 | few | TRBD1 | SARRHRGLQETQY
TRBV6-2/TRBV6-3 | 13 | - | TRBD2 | ASSGPTGTIIEQY
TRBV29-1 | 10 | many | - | GGGGGTGELF
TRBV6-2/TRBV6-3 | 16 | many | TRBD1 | ASSYTRGLNKLNTEAF
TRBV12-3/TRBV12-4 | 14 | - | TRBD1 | ASRHFGQGKSTEAF
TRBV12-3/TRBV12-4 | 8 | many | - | ASSFQGYT
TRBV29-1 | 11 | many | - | SVDFGNGNTIY
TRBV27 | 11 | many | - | ASRASGANVLT
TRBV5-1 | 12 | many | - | ASSLVPVNTEAF
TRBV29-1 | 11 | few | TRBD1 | SVVVRGIYEQY
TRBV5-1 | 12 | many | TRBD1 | ASSLWTGEDEQF
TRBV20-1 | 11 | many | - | SALEIDWGGQF
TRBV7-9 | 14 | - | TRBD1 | ASSPDRGLRNQPQH
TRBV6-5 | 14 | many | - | ASSYSSFFVTDTQY
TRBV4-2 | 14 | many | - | ASSQDLGVTNEKLF
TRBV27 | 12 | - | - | ASSYGPRANVLT
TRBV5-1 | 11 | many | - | ASSLDVYSPLH
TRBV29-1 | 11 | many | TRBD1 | SVRTGASYEQY
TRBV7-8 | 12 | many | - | ASSLAGPRTEAF
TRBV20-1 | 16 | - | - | SARDLTFVRSYNSPLH
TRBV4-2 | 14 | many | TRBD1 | ASSQVTGQGTDTQY
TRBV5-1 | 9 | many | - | ASSLAFEQF
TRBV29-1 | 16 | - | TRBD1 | SVEDPGQVDSGANVLT
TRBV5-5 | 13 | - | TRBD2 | ASSLSLAENPGQY
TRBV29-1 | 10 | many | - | SASDTNTEAF
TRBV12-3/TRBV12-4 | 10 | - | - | ASRVRAAEQF